The 29 T cell receptor beta chains below were found in one sample sequenced in a study of blood T cell repertoires in COVID-19. Data came from immunoSEQ multiplex PCR; TCRdb stores just in-frame clones and leaves some out. Of about 160,000 clones detected, less than 90% appear once; the ten largest clones hold 14%. The sequenced material came from peripheral blood. These receptors were collected from a man between 18 and 35 years old with active or convalescent COVID-19.

The chain uses TRBV2 and TRBJ1-5, with 8 bases that match TRBD1. CDR3 length equals 14 residues. Germline lookup yields CDR1 SNHLY and CDR2 FYNNEI. J was trimmed by 7 bases and V by 6 bases; bases with no gene match: 8. The CDR3 nucleotides read TGTGCCAGCAGGTTGACAGGGGCGGGGCAGCCCCAGCATTTT. It codes for CASRLTGAGQPQHF.

The chain carries TRBV5-1 and TRBJ1-1; 10 bases line up with TRBD1. Trimming took 5 bases from V and 7 from J; bases not matched to a gene: 5. The CDR3 runs 13 residues. Germline lookup yields CDR1 SGHRS and CDR2 YFSETQ. The CDR3: CASSPTGGNEAFF. CDR3 sequence (DNA): TGCGCCAGCAGTCCGACAGGGGGCAATGAAGCTTTCTTT.

The J gene is TRBJ2-5, the V gene TRBV5-1; 12 bases are a match to TRBD1. This CDR3 contains 19 residues. V lost 2 bases and J lost 1; bases outside the gene matches: 12. The germline gives CDR1 SGHRS, CDR2 YFSETQ. The CDR3 is CASSLSGTGGSQGQETQYF. For the CDR3, the DNA is TGCGCCAGCAGCTTATCCGGGACAGGGGGCTCCCAGGGCCAAGAGACCCAGTACTTC. Combining the CDR3 with reference TRBV5-1 and TRBJ2-5 gives the whole variable domain KAGVTQTPRYLIKTRGQQVTLSCSPISGHRSVSWYQQTPGQGLQFLFEYFSETQRNKGNFPGRFSGRQFSNSRSEMNVSTLELGDSALYLCASSLSGTGGSQGQETQYFGPGTRLLVL.

The rearrangement links TRBV12-3 or TRBV12-4 to TRBJ2-1; TRBD1 agrees at 9 bases. This CDR3 has 13 residues. Trimming took 6 bases from V and 9 from J; bases not matched to a gene: 6. The CDR3 loop is CASRGQGGFEQFF. CDR3 DNA: TGTGCCAGCAGGGGACAGGGAGGGTTTGAGCAGTTCTTC.

J is TRBJ2-3 and V is TRBV14, with D perhaps TRBD2 (6 bases). Trimming left V 1 base short and J 2 bases short, with 19 bases between. The CDR3 length is 18 residues. Germline V gene lookup returns CDR1 SGHDN and CDR2 FVKESK. CDR3 residues: CASSQGWQAGLFTDTQYF. CDR3 DNA: TGTGCCAGCAGCCAAGGCTGGCAAGCGGGTTTATTCACAGATACGCAGTATTTT.

The rearrangement joins TRBV5-1 to TRBJ2-3; maybe TRBD2 (6 bases). The CDR3 covers 17 residues. The germline gives CDR1 SGHRS, CDR2 YFSETQ. Trimming cost V 2 bases and J 0 bases, with 16 bases left between them. The CDR3 DNA is TGCGCCAGCAGCTTAACCGTTAGCGGAACTAGCACAGATACGCAGTATTTT. This sequence encodes CASSLTVSGTSTDTQYF.

The chain recombines TRBV27 with TRBJ2-7; 12 bases agree with TRBD2. The CDR3 totals 15 residues. Per the germline V gene, CDR1 is MNHEY and CDR2 is SMNVEV (reference sequence). J gave up 3 bases and V 2 bases, and 2 bases lay outside the gene matches. The DNA for the CDR3 is TGTGCCAGCAGTTTAGGACTAGCGGGACTCTACGAGCAGTACTTC. Protein product: CASSLGLAGLYEQYF.

This sequence joins TRBV7-9 and TRBJ2-5; no reliable D call. The CDR3 covers 15 residues. Germline CDR1 reads SEHNR; CDR2 reads FQNEAQ (reference sequence). The V and J ends lost 0 bases and 5 bases respectively, with 13 bases between them. CDR3 residues: CASSLASTPSETQYF. The DNA of the CDR3 is TGTGCCAGCAGCTTAGCGAGCACCCCGTCGGAGACCCAGTACTTC.

J is TRBJ2-7 and V is TRBV5-1; 11 bases line up with TRBD2. V dropped 6 bases and J dropped 2; count of bases not matched to a gene: 4. This CDR3 comprises 14 residues. The germline gives CDR1 SGHRS, CDR2 YFSETQ. The CDR3 is CASTLAGGTYEQYF. CDR3 DNA sequence: TGCGCCAGCACCCTAGCGGGGGGAACCTACGAGCAGTACTTC.

This rearrangement joins TRBV19 to TRBJ1-5; 11 nucleotides align to TRBD1. This CDR3 has 17 residues. Looked up from germline, CDR1 is LNHDA and CDR2 is SQIVND (reference sequence). J lost 0 bases, V lost 1 base, and 2 bases had no gene match. CDR3: CASSIVGTGGSNQPQHF. Here the CDR3 DNA reads TGTGCCAGTAGTATAGTGGGGACAGGGGGTAGCAATCAGCCCCAGCATTTT.

V usage is TRBV30 and J usage is TRBJ2-7; a weak D match, TRBD2 (6 bases). This CDR3 is 14 amino acids long. The germline CDR1 and CDR2 sequences are GTSNPN and SVGIG (reference sequence). Trimming pared 3 bases from V and 2 bases from J, leaving 14 bases between. The CDR3 is CAWRRTGGAYEQYF. CDR3 DNA sequence: TGTGCCTGGAGACGTACCGGGGGAGCCTACGAGCAGTACTTC.

This clone has a single count. The chain is built from TRBV10-3 and TRBJ2-7, with 16 bases matching TRBD2. CDR1 and CDR2 (germline): ENHRY, SYGVKD. V was clipped by 6 bases and J by 5 bases; unmatched bases: 4. The CDR3 extends over 15 amino acids. CDR3 in amino acids: CAISPGTSGGDEQYF. The DNA for the CDR3 is TGTGCCATCAGCCCAGGGACTAGCGGGGGGGACGAGCAGTACTTC.

The chain uses TRBV6-5 and TRBJ2-1; 9 nucleotides match TRBD1. The J segment lost 2 bases and the V segment lost 5 bases, leaving 1 base of the junction unmatched. This CDR3 has 14 amino acids. CDR1 is MNHEY, CDR2 SVGAGI, per germline. CDR3 DNA sequence: TGTGCCAGCAGTCGACAGGGGGCCTACAATGAGCAGTTCTTC. As protein: CASSRQGAYNEQFF.

The chain recombines TRBV24-1 with TRBJ1-2, with TRBD1 matching 11 bases. CDR3 length: 16 residues. V lost 7 bases and J lost 4; bases outside the gene matches: 10. Germline V gene sequence: CDR1 KGHDR, CDR2 SFDVKD. CDR3 coding DNA: TGTGCCACCAGCTCCCCGGGACAGGGGGGTAGCTATGGCTACACCTTC. Translating it yields CATSSPGQGGSYGYTF.

V gene TRBV6-2 or TRBV6-3 combines with J gene TRBJ2-1, with D possibly TRBD2 on 5 matching bases. The germline V gene encodes CDR1 MNHEY and CDR2 SVGEGT. The CDR3 contains 18 residues. V was clipped by 2 bases and J by 0 bases, with 17 bases between them. CDR3 DNA: TGTGCCAGCAGTTACGCGGACTTTTTTAAGAACTCCTACAATGAGCAGTTCTTC. Encoded protein: CASSYADFFKNSYNEQFF.

The gene calls are TRBV7-9 and TRBJ1-6; D is ambiguous. This CDR3 spans 15 amino acids. Trimming took off 5 bases at V and 7 bases at J, with 15 bases between the two ends. Germline values: CDR1 SEHNR, CDR2 FQNEAQ (reference sequence). The chain's CDR3 is CASSPHSSWNSPLHF. The CDR3 DNA reads as TGTGCCAGCAGCCCGCACTCGAGTTGGAATTCACCCCTCCACTTT.

The chain recombines TRBV5-5 with TRBJ1-5, with D possibly being TRBD1 (5 bases). Germline loops: CDR1 SGHKS, CDR2 YYEKEE (reference sequence). This CDR3 region has 15 residues. V was trimmed by 0 bases and J by 3 bases, leaving 10 bases between them. CDR3 nucleotide sequence: TGTGCCAGCAGCTTGGCCGAAGGGGACAATCAGCCCCAGCATTTT. Translation: CASSLAEGDNQPQHF.

This chain connects TRBV7-9 to TRBJ1-1; 9 positions match TRBD1. From germline, CDR1 is SEHNR and CDR2 FQNEAQ (reference sequence). The trim removed 5 bases at V and 10 bases at J, leaving 11 bases unmatched. This CDR3 has 14 residues. The CDR3 coding sequence is TGTGCCAGCAGCGGGACAGGGTTTATAATAGGAGCTTTCTTT. It specifies CASSGTGFIIGAFF.

This rearrangement joins TRBV15 to TRBJ2-7; possibly TRBD2 for D (6 bases). The CDR3 covers 15 residues. V was shortened by 0 bases and J by 4 bases, with 13 bases between the two germline ends. Germline assignment: CDR1 LNHNV and CDR2 YYDKDF (reference sequence). CDR3 loop: CATSRERGGEYEQYF. CDR3 bases: TGTGCCACCAGCAGAGAGCGTGGCGGGGAGTACGAGCAGTACTTC.

The rearrangement uses TRBV28 and TRBJ1-5; 8 positions match TRBD1. Trimming removed 9 bases from V and 3 bases from J; junction bases left unmatched: 7. The CDR3 consists of 14 residues. CDR1 and CDR2 from the germline V gene are MDHEN and SYDVKM. CDR3 nucleotides: TGTGCCAGTTCGGGACAGGTCCCCAATCAGCCCCAGCATTTT. Protein: CASSGQVPNQPQHF.

The chain combines TRBV3-1 (or the pseudogene TRBV3-2) with TRBJ2-2, with 9 bases aligning to TRBD2. CDR1 and CDR2 (germline): LGHDT, YNNKEL (reference sequence). V trimming: 6 bases; J trimming: 1 base; junction bases outside the gene matches: 6. This CDR3 has 16 amino acids. The CDR3 spells CASRPRLAVNTGELFF. CDR3 nucleotide sequence: TGTGCCAGCAGACCCCGACTAGCGGTGAACACCGGGGAGCTGTTTTTT.

V usage is TRBV9 and J usage is TRBJ2-5; 11 nucleotides line up with TRBD1. Per germline, CDR1 SGDLS and CDR2 YYNGEE. The CDR3 contains 15 residues. Trimming cost V 2 bases and J 4 bases; bases outside gene matches: 4. Written as DNA, the CDR3 is TGTGCCAGCAGCGTGGGACAGGGGGAAGGAGAGACCCAGTACTTC. Its translation: CASSVGQGEGETQYF.

This clone was found a few times. The chain uses TRBV29-1 and TRBJ2-2; 7 positions match TRBD1. Per germline, CDR1 SQVTM and CDR2 ANQGSEA. The CDR3 runs to 13 residues. The junction had 6 bases not matched to a gene; V was cut back by 7 bases and J by 4 bases. Here the CDR3 reads CSGNRGGTGELFF. DNA of the CDR3: TGCAGCGGGAACAGGGGTGGCACCGGGGAGCTGTTTTTT.

The chain couples TRBV11-2 to TRBJ1-1; tentative D call: TRBD1 (5 bases). CDR1 and CDR2 from the germline V gene are SGHAT and FQNNGV. CDR3 length: 12 residues. Trimming removed 5 bases at V and 7 bases at J, with 11 bases between. The CDR3 region has the DNA TGTGCCAGCAGCCGACAGCGCCTTGAAGCTTTCTTT. Protein product: CASSRQRLEAFF.

V is TRBV19 and J is TRBJ2-3; 8 bases map to TRBD2. There are 11 residues in the CDR3. Germline CDR1 reads LNHDA; CDR2 reads SQIVND (reference sequence). The CDR3 loop reads CGTSHADTQYF. CDR3 sequence (DNA): TGTGGGACTAGCCACGCTGATACGCAGTATTTT.

The V and J genes are TRBV25-1 and TRBJ2-1; D perhaps matches TRBD1 (6 bases). Deletions cut 5 bases from V and 5 bases from J, with 16 bases between. The CDR3 sequence is 15 residues long. CDR1 is MGHDK and CDR2 is SYGVNS in the germline V gene. In nucleotides, the CDR3 is TGTGCCAGCAGTCCCGGGGCAGGGGTACACAATGAGCAGTTCTTC. Translating it yields CASSPGAGVHNEQFF.

The V gene is TRBV30, the J gene TRBJ2-1, with no clear D. The CDR3 is made up of 13 amino acids. V lost 1 base and J 1 base, leaving 5 bases between the germline ends. Germline assignment: CDR1 GTSNPN and CDR2 SVGIG (reference sequence). Here the CDR3 reads CAWSGGSYNEQFF. The DNA for the CDR3 is TGTGCCTGGAGTGGAGGTTCCTACAATGAGCAGTTCTTC.

V gene TRBV5-4 combines with J gene TRBJ2-7, with 10 bases identical to TRBD2. J lost 2 bases, V lost 4 bases, and 6 bases had no gene match. Germline CDR1 and CDR2: SGHNT and YYREEE (reference sequence). CDR3 length: 15 residues. The CDR3 sequence: CASSRSGGIAYEQYF. The CDR3 coding sequence is TGTGCCAGCAGCCGTAGCGGGGGGATAGCCTACGAGCAGTACTTC.

The CDR3 coding sequence is TGCGCCAGCAGCTTGGGGACAGTTTTAATGGGGGAGACCCAGTACTTC. Encoded protein: CASSLGTVLMGETQYF. V usage is TRBV5-1 and J usage is TRBJ2-5; the D gene is possibly TRBD1 (6 bases). Per the germline V gene, CDR1 is SGHRS and CDR2 is YFSETQ. Trimming removed 0 bases from V and 5 bases from J, with 17 bases in between. CDR3 size: 16 residues.